The T cell receptor beta chain under discussion was sequenced for a study of CD8+ T cells in alopecia areata. General study points: With one nonresponder, baseline CD8+ expansion's link to response remains uncertain. Patients shared TCRs less clearly than mice did, possibly for HLA-related reasons. Among the top 100, expanded CD8+ clones, as well as scalp clonality, were significantly decreased by tofacitinib.

The treatment here: oral pan-JAK inhibitor, 5-10 mg twice daily. As the sequencing template, cDNA was produced by extracting RNA and reverse transcribing it. TCRdb's copy holds only in-frame clones and misses some; the assay was immunoSEQ multiplex PCR. Of around 150,000 clones in the sample, 55% to 75% were seen once. As regards this clone: Its antigen is currently unknown.

Trimming took 4 bases from V and 2 from J; bases not matched to a gene: 3. The CDR3 length is 14 residues. CDR1 is SGHVS and CDR2 is FNYEAQ in the germline V gene. This TCR derives from a human donor with alopecia areata. The sample here was CD4+ T cells sorted from blood, taken at week 24, from a patient treated with tofacitinib. The rearrangement links TRBV7-6 to TRBJ2-7; 9 positions match TRBD1. CDR3 bases: TGTGCCAGCAGCTCCGGGACAGGGACCTACGAGCAGTACTTC. Its translation: CASSSGTGTYEQYF.